The next 30 T cell receptor beta chains were all read from a single sample in a study of OX40 agonist ivuxolimab in advanced cancers. Only in-frame clones appear in the TCRdb table, and some are missing; sequencing was by immunoSEQ multiplex PCR. The table lists approximately 24,000 clones, just under 80% of them singletons. The sequences come from CD4+ or CD8+ T cells sorted from blood, collected in a trial of the OX40 agonist ivuxolimab. Every receptor here comes from an adult with an advanced solid tumor such as melanoma, head and neck, liver or kidney cancer.

The chain is built from TRBV6-5 and TRBJ2-4; the D gene could be TRBD1 or TRBD2 (5 bases each). Looked up from germline, CDR1 is MNHEY and CDR2 is SVGAGI. The CDR3 extends over 15 amino acids. V shed 5 bases and J shed 3 bases, with 14 bases lying between them. CDR3 nucleotide sequence: TGTGCCAGCAGTCACCCCCGGGACCTCAAAAACATTCAGTACTTC. This encodes CASSHPRDLKNIQYF.

The genes are TRBV5-4 and TRBJ2-3, with D perhaps matching TRBD2 (5 bases). Germline CDR1 is SGHNT and CDR2 is YYREEE (reference sequence). The V gene lost 4 bases and the J gene lost 0 bases, with 6 bases spanning the gap. The CDR3 spans 13 residues. In DNA form, the CDR3 reads TGTGCCAGCAGCCGGACTAGCACAGATACGCAGTATTTT. Amino acid sequence: CASSRTSTDTQYF.

The genes are TRBV28 and TRBJ2-7, with 7 bases aligning to TRBD1. V was clipped by 7 bases and J by 0 bases; unmatched bases: 3. The CDR3 runs to 13 residues. Germline V gene data show CDR1 as MDHEN and CDR2 as SYDVKM. The CDR3 DNA reads as TGTGCCAGCACCCGACAGGGCTCCTACGAGCAGTACTTC. It yields the protein CASTRQGSYEQYF.

This rearrangement joins TRBV12-5 to TRBJ1-1; 9 nucleotides align to TRBD1. The CDR3 has 16 amino acids. Unmatched junction bases numbered 12, after V lost 2 bases and J lost 8 bases. CDR1 and CDR2 from the germline V gene are LGHNT and FRNRAP. CDR3 sequence: CASGLPLRTGVDEAFF. Written as DNA, the CDR3 is TGTGCTAGTGGTTTGCCCCTCAGGACAGGGGTCGACGAAGCTTTCTTT. The full variable domain, completed using reference TRBV12-5 and TRBJ1-1, is DARVTQTPRHKVTEMGQEVTMRCQPILGHNTVFWYRQTMMQGLELLAYFRNRAPLDDSGMPKDRFSAEMPDATLATLKIQPSEPRDSAVYFCASGLPLRTGVDEAFFGQGTRLTVV.

This clone is deemed medium-sized. The J gene is TRBJ2-7, the V gene TRBV6-1; D is uncertain. This CDR3 spans 15 amino acids. Germline lookup yields CDR1 MNHNS and CDR2 SASEGT. V lost 1 base, J lost 0 bases, and 10 bases lay in between. Here the CDR3 reads CASSEEDSSSYEQYF. The CDR3, as DNA: TGTGCCAGCAGTGAAGAGGATTCTAGCTCCTACGAGCAGTACTTC.

By sample share, this clone is large. The chain recombines TRBV9 with TRBJ2-3; 7 bases agree with TRBD1. V was pared by 6 bases and J by 2 bases, with 9 bases of the junction left unmatched. This CDR3 is built from 15 residues. From germline, CDR1 is SGDLS and CDR2 YYNGEE. CDR3 region: CASTFRDRVTDTQYF. In DNA form, the CDR3 reads TGTGCCAGCACCTTCCGGGACAGAGTCACAGATACGCAGTATTTT.

V usage is TRBV4-1 and J usage is TRBJ2-3; 10 nucleotides agree with TRBD2. J gave up 4 bases and V 1 base, and 5 bases lay outside the gene matches. The CDR3 has 16 residues. The V gene's germline CDR1 is MGHRA and CDR2 YSYEKL. The CDR3 is CASSQATSGVADTQYF. In DNA, the CDR3 is TGCGCCAGCAGCCAAGCTACTAGCGGGGTTGCAGATACGCAGTATTTT.

This clone was counted only a few times. V is TRBV6-6 and J is TRBJ2-7; tentatively, D is TRBD2 (6 bases). CDR3 length equals 15 residues. Trimming took 7 bases from V and 3 from J, leaving 19 bases between them. Looked up from germline, CDR1 is MNHNY and CDR2 is SVGAGI (reference sequence). CDR3 DNA sequence: TGTGCCAGCAACCCCGACGGCGGGGTGGGCTACGAGCAGTACTTC. The encoded protein is CASNPDGGVGYEQYF.

The chain couples TRBV27 to TRBJ2-7; D is possibly TRBD2 (5 bases). Germline V gene lookup returns CDR1 MNHEY and CDR2 SMNVEV (reference sequence). This CDR3 contains 10 residues. The ends were cut back, 8 bases at V and 6 bases at J, with 8 bases in the middle. CDR3 loop: CASAGREQYF. CDR3 DNA sequence: TGTGCCAGCGCGGGCCGCGAGCAGTACTTC.

This clone occurred once. CDR3 protein: CASRLTLEQFF. As DNA, the CDR3 is TGTGCCAGCAGGCTAACGCTAGAGCAGTTCTTC. This chain joins TRBV5-8 and TRBJ2-1; no clear D gene. Trimming stripped 5 bases from V and 10 bases from J, with 10 bases between. There are 11 residues in the CDR3. The germline gives CDR1 SGHTS, CDR2 YDEGEE. Variable domain in full (rest from reference TRBV5-8 and TRBJ2-1): EAGVTQSPTHLIKTRGQQATLRCSPISGHTSVYWYQQALGLGLQFLLWYDEGEERNRGNFPPRFSGRQFPNYSSELNVNALELEDSALYLCASRLTLEQFFGPGTRLTVL.

V usage is TRBV18 and J usage is TRBJ2-4, with D possibly being TRBD1 (6 bases). The V end lost 2 bases, the J end lost 6 bases, and 14 bases lay between the germline ends. The CDR3 length is 15 residues. Germline CDR1 is KGHSH and CDR2 is LQKENI. For the CDR3, the DNA is TGTGCCAGCTCACCAAAACAGGGTGAGGGAAACATTCAGTACTTC. It specifies CASSPKQGEGNIQYF.

The CDR3 protein is CASSDSAGTGNQPQHF. The CDR3 DNA reads as TGTGCCAGCAGTGACTCGGCAGGGACAGGCAATCAGCCCCAGCATTTT. V gene TRBV6-4 combines with J gene TRBJ1-5; TRBD1 agrees at 7 bases. CDR3 length: 16 residues. Germline CDR1 reads MRHNA; CDR2 reads SNTAGT. The trim removed 0 bases at V and 2 bases at J, leaving 4 bases unmatched.

The chain has TRBV5-6 and TRBJ1-2, with D perhaps TRBD1 (6 bases). The CDR3 length is 11 residues. Germline V gives CDR1 SGHDT, CDR2 YYEEEE. The ends were cut back, 7 bases at V and 2 bases at J, with 6 bases in the middle. The chain's CDR3 is CASGQNYGYTF. CDR3 DNA sequence: TGTGCCAGCGGACAGAACTATGGCTACACCTTC.

The chain recombines TRBV5-5 with TRBJ2-1, with 8 bases identical to TRBD1. V gave up 1 base and J gave up 5 bases; unmatched junction bases: 5. The CDR3 covers 15 residues. Germline assignment: CDR1 SGHKS and CDR2 YYEKEE (reference sequence). CDR3 sequence reads: CASSLRMTGDNEQFF. As DNA, the CDR3 is TGTGCCAGCAGCTTGCGAATGACAGGGGACAATGAGCAGTTCTTC.

V usage is TRBV5-1 and J usage is TRBJ2-7; tentatively, D is TRBD1 (6 bases). CDR3 length equals 14 residues. Between the trimmed V and J ends, which lost 0 bases and 2 bases, there was a span of 9 bases. Germline loops: CDR1 SGHRS, CDR2 YFSETQ. DNA of the CDR3: TGCGCCAGCAGCTTGGCACAGGGACCCTACGAGCAGTACTTC. The encoded protein is CASSLAQGPYEQYF.

A few counts support this clone. The gene calls are TRBV5-1 and TRBJ2-7; no clear D gene. V dropped 4 bases and J dropped 1 base, with 9 bases sitting between them. This CDR3 has 13 amino acids. The V gene's germline CDR1 is SGHRS and CDR2 YFSETQ. Written as DNA, the CDR3 is TGCGCCAGCAGCCTGAGAGATTCCTACGAGCAGTACTTC. Translating gives CASSLRDSYEQYF.

This chain joins TRBV7-9 and TRBJ2-7; no clear D gene. V was cut by 1 base and J by 2 bases, with 12 bases left in between. CDR3 length: 15 amino acids. The germline V gene encodes CDR1 SEHNR and CDR2 FQNEAQ (reference sequence). The CDR3 spells CASSLVPTATYEQYF. The CDR3, as DNA: TGTGCCAGCAGCTTAGTACCCACAGCTACCTACGAGCAGTACTTC.

The V gene is TRBV7-8, the J gene TRBJ2-5, with 10 bases that match TRBD2. Germline-derived CDR1 and CDR2 are SGHVS and FQNEAQ. CDR3 length equals 16 residues. V shed 3 bases and J 2 bases; nucleotides not matched to a gene: 6. CDR3 residues: CASSFLAGAKQETQYF. The CDR3 DNA reads TGTGCCAGCAGCTTTCTAGCGGGAGCAAAACAAGAGACCCAGTACTTC.

The chain carries TRBV9 and TRBJ2-5, with 11 positions matching TRBD1. The tail of the sequence fits TRBJ2-7 better, so the J call may be wrong. CDR1 SGDLS and CDR2 YYNGEE come from the germline V gene. The CDR3 covers 16 residues. The chain's CDR3 is CASSLSPGQGAYEQYF. The CDR3 bases are TGTGCCAGCAGTCTCAGCCCGGGACAGGGGGCCTACGAGCAGTACTTC.

V gene TRBV28 combines with J gene TRBJ1-5; no clear D gene. Trimming shortened V by 6 bases and J by 0 bases, and 9 bases separated the two germline ends. The CDR3 runs 14 residues. The germline gives CDR1 MDHEN, CDR2 SYDVKM. CDR3 coding DNA: TGTGCCAGCAGGTTCGAGTATAGCAATCAGCCCCAGCATTTT. It translates to CASRFEYSNQPQHF.

The chain employs TRBV7-3 and TRBJ2-7; D uncertain. Per the germline V gene, CDR1 is SGHTA and CDR2 is FQGTGA. The CDR3 loop spans 13 amino acids. V lost 2 bases, J lost 1 base, and 6 bases lay in between. DNA of the CDR3: TGTGCCAGCAGCTTATTGCTGTCCTACGAGCAGTACTTC. This gives the protein CASSLLLSYEQYF.

The chain is built from TRBV6-5 and TRBJ1-5; 7 bases agree with TRBD1. The CDR3 spans 15 residues. V lost 6 bases to trimming and J lost 5 bases; unmatched junction nucleotides: 10. CDR1 and CDR2 (germline): MNHEY, SVGAGI. CDR3 sequence (DNA): TGTGCCAGCAGCCATAACAGGGGAGGGGATCAGCCCCAGCATTTT. The encoded protein is CASSHNRGGDQPQHF.

The V and J genes are TRBV6-4 and TRBJ2-1; D gene unclear. The germline V gene encodes CDR1 MRHNA and CDR2 SNTAGT. This CDR3 spans 16 amino acids. Trimming stripped 0 bases from V and 0 bases from J, with 9 bases between. As DNA, the CDR3 is TGTGCCAGCAGTGACTCGATGCGGAGCTCCTACAATGAGCAGTTCTTC. This translates into CASSDSMRSSYNEQFF.

This chain connects TRBV4-1 to TRBJ1-5; tentative D call: TRBD1 (6 bases). CDR3 length: 15 residues. The germline gives CDR1 MGHRA, CDR2 YSYEKL. Trimming left V 0 bases short and J 4 bases short, with 10 bases between. The CDR3 DNA sequence: TGCGCCAGCAGCCAAGATTATGGACAGAATCAGCCCCAGCATTTT. It is translated as CASSQDYGQNQPQHF.

This sequence joins TRBV28 and TRBJ2-2, with unresolved D. The CDR3 totals 12 residues. The V end was cut by 6 bases, the J end by 6 bases, with 8 bases between. Per the germline V gene, CDR1 is MDHEN and CDR2 is SYDVKM. DNA for the CDR3: TGTGCCAGCAGCTCAACTTCCGGGGAGCTGTTTTTT. Amino acids: CASSSTSGELFF.

V usage is TRBV28 and J usage is TRBJ1-5, with D maybe TRBD1 (5 bases). Germline values: CDR1 MDHEN, CDR2 SYDVKM. V was trimmed by 3 bases and J by 3 bases, leaving 9 bases between them. CDR3 length: 14 amino acids. The CDR3 bases are TGTGCCAGCAGTTTTAACAGGAACAATCAGCCCCAGCATTTT. Protein product: CASSFNRNNQPQHF.

The rearrangement links TRBV6-5 to TRBJ1-2; the D gene is possibly TRBD1 (6 bases). Germline CDR1 is MNHEY and CDR2 is SVGAGI. The V and J ends lost 4 bases and 8 bases respectively, with 11 bases between them. This CDR3 spans 12 amino acids. CDR3 residues: CASSSTGGGYTF. Here the CDR3 DNA reads TGTGCCAGCAGTTCTACGGGGGGCGGCTACACCTTC.

The V and J genes are TRBV13 and TRBJ1-6, with a weak D call TRBD1 (6 bases). V lost 4 bases and J lost 5, with 9 bases in between. The CDR3 covers 14 residues. Germline-derived CDR1 and CDR2 are PRHDT and FYEKMQ (reference sequence). DNA of the CDR3: TGTGCCAGCAGCTCCGGACAGAATAATTCACCCCTCCACTTT. Residues: CASSSGQNNSPLHF. Together with reference TRBV13 and TRBJ1-6, the CDR3 gives the full variable domain: AAGVIQSPRHLIKEKRETATLKCYPIPRHDTVYWYQQGPGQDPQFLISFYEKMQSDKGSIPDRFSAQQFSDYHSELNMSSLELGDSALYFCASSSGQNNSPLHFGNGTRLTVT.

The chain couples TRBV7-6 to TRBJ1-2; 7 bases are shared with TRBD1. CDR1 is SGHVS, CDR2 FNYEAQ, per germline. J lost 6 bases, V lost 0 bases, and 4 bases had no gene match. This CDR3 has 14 amino acids. In DNA form, the CDR3 reads TGTGCCAGCAGCTTAGCGCAGGGGGGCGATGGCTACACCTTC. Residues: CASSLAQGGDGYTF.

J is TRBJ1-1 and V is TRBV28; D is uncertain. V was clipped by 7 bases and J by 1 base, with 13 bases between them. The CDR3 covers 14 residues. Germline CDR1 reads MDHEN; CDR2 reads SYDVKM. The CDR3, as DNA: TGTGCCAGCACCCTCCTTCCGACGAACACTGAAGCTTTCTTT. Its translation is CASTLLPTNTEAFF.